The clone carrying this TCR beta chain was seen a single time. No antigen is known for it. The protocol was immunoSEQ multiplex PCR, while the TCRdb copy is restricted to in-frame clones and leaves out a portion. The data contain 98,000 or so clones, more than 70% of them singletons. The data stem from a study of T cell responses to AZD1222 COVID-19 vaccine. Study-wide points: White British ancestry dominated among donors, who included more females, and clonal diversity was possibly underestimated.

Trimming removed 4 bases from V and 12 bases from J, with 16 bases in between. Germline CDR1 MNHEY, CDR2 SMNVEV (reference sequence). The CDR3 spans 13 residues. The J gene is TRBJ2-1, the V gene TRBV27; D is possibly TRBD1 (5 bases). The source was peripheral blood, collected on day 0 of MenACWY control vaccination. The source is an adult in good health. This CDR3 is CASSSDVQDVQFF. CDR3 nucleotides: TGTGCCAGCAGTTCGGATGTACAGGATGTGCAGTTCTTC.